A single sample gave rise to the 14 T cell receptor beta chains below, sequenced in a study of CD8+CD57+ T cells in acquired aplastic anemia. Genomic DNA was employed as the template in profiling TCR beta VDJ and CDR3. TCRdb redid the calling of the reads with MiXCR, one entry per CDR3 protein. The data contain some 120,000 distinct CDR3 sequences, under 60% of them singletons. Only patients with CD8+CD57+ cell expansion on flow cytometry were chosen for sequencing. Sequenced input: sorted CD4+, CD8+, or CD8+CD57+ T cells (not recorded which) from PBMCs. These TCRs come from a human donor with aplastic anemia.

This chain links TRBV7-3 with TRBJ2-1; D may be TRBD2 (6 bases). CDR1 and CDR2 (germline): SGHTA, FQGTGA. The CDR3 loop spans 15 amino acids. With 5 bases removed from V and 5 bases from J, the gap between germline ends came to 16 bases. The CDR3 bases are TGTGCCAGCAGCCTCGGCGGAGCGGGTGACAATGAGCAGTTCTTC. Translation gives CASSLGGAGDNEQFF. Based on the CDR3 plus reference TRBV7-3 and TRBJ2-1, the full variable domain is GAGVSQTPSNKVTEKGKYVELRCDPISGHTALYWYRQSLGQGPEFLIYFQGTGAADDSGLPNDRFFAVRPEGSVSTLKIQRTERGDSAVYLCASSLGGAGDNEQFFGPGTRLTVL.

This clonotype was found many times. The chain couples TRBV11-3 to TRBJ2-1, with 9 bases that match TRBD1. This CDR3 spans 15 amino acids. The germline CDR1 and CDR2 sequences are SGHNT and YENEEA. V was pared by 2 bases and J by 5 bases, with 4 bases of the junction left unmatched. The CDR3 DNA follows: TGTGCCAGCAGCTTATGGACAGGGGTCGACAATGAGCAGTTCTTC. As protein: CASSLWTGVDNEQFF.

In its sample, this clonotype was seen many times. J is TRBJ1-4 and V is TRBV7-9; D might be TRBD1 (5 bases). Germline V gene lookup returns CDR1 SEHNR and CDR2 FQNEAQ (reference sequence). The CDR3 runs to 12 residues. The V and J ends lost 5 bases and 10 bases respectively, with 11 bases between them. CDR3 loop: CASSPRGIKLFF. CDR3 sequence (DNA): TGTGCCAGCAGCCCTCGGGGGATAAAACTGTTTTTT.

The rearrangement links TRBV27 to TRBJ2-7, with D possibly being TRBD2 (8 bases). The V and J ends lost 4 bases and 1 base respectively, with 20 bases between them. CDR3 size: 17 residues. The germline gives CDR1 MNHEY, CDR2 SMNVEV (reference sequence). The CDR3 DNA is TGTGCCAGCAGTTCAGGGGGGACCGAGCGGGAGTCCTACGAGCAGTACTTC. Translating it yields CASSSGGTERESYEQYF.

This chain uses TRBV11-2 with TRBJ1-6; a weak D match, TRBD1 (5 bases). Germline loops: CDR1 SGHAT, CDR2 FQNNGV. V was clipped by 3 bases and J by 0 bases, with 12 bases between them. The CDR3 extends over 17 amino acids. CDR3 sequence reads: CASSFQGSSSYNSPLHF. CDR3 nucleotide sequence: TGTGCCAGCAGCTTCCAGGGTAGTAGCTCCTATAATTCACCCCTCCACTTT.

This rearrangement joins TRBV4-3 to TRBJ2-1, with 11 positions matching TRBD2. Germline CDR1 reads LGHNA; CDR2 reads YSLEER. Germline trimming cut 4 bases from V and 3 bases from J; bases unmatched to any gene: 2. This CDR3 region has 15 residues. The CDR3 DNA reads as TGCGCCAGCAGCCTGGGACTAGCGGACTACAATGAGCAGTTCTTC. Translated, it gives CASSLGLADYNEQFF.

The chain links TRBV20-1 to TRBJ2-5; D is possibly TRBD1 or TRBD2 (6 bases each). Germline V gene lookup returns CDR1 DFQATT and CDR2 SNEGSKA (reference sequence). V lost 5 bases to trimming and J lost 4 bases, with 17 bases between them. This CDR3 region has 14 residues. In nucleotides, the CDR3 is TGCAGTGCTGGAGGCGAGAGGGGGGCAGAGACCCAGTACTTC. This gives the protein CSAGGERGAETQYF.

This clonotype was counted a few times. V gene TRBV5-1 combines with J gene TRBJ2-3; 7 nucleotides align to TRBD2. The V gene end was trimmed by 4 bases and the J gene end by 2 bases; junction bases not matched to a gene: 10. Germline CDR1 and CDR2: SGHRS and YFSETQ. The CDR3 runs to 16 residues. The CDR3 bases are TGCGCCAGCAGCCTGGATGGGACTACGTTCACAGATACGCAGTATTTT. It is translated as CASSLDGTTFTDTQYF. The full variable domain, completed using reference TRBV5-1 and TRBJ2-3, is KAGVTQTPRYLIKTRGQQVTLSCSPISGHRSVSWYQQTPGQGLQFLFEYFSETQRNKGNFPGRFSGRQFSNSRSEMNVSTLELGDSALYLCASSLDGTTFTDTQYFGPGTRLTVL.

This clonotype occurred many times. V and J are TRBV7-2 and TRBJ2-3; TRBD1 matches at 8 bases. This CDR3 is 15 amino acids long. Looked up from germline, CDR1 is SGHTA and CDR2 is FQGNSA. With V trimmed by 2 bases and J by 2 bases, 3 bases remained unmatched. CDR3 nucleotides: TGTGCCAGCAGCTTACGGGACAGGACCACAGATACGCAGTATTTT. Its translation: CASSLRDRTTDTQYF.

This clonotype was found many times. V is TRBV11-1 and J is TRBJ2-3, with 7 bases aligning to TRBD2. Unmatched junction bases numbered 11, after V lost 6 bases and J lost 2 bases. There are 16 residues in the CDR3. Germline V gene data show CDR1 as SGHAT and CDR2 as FQDESV (reference sequence). The CDR3 loop reads CASRSEETSHTDTQYF. The CDR3 coding sequence is TGTGCCAGCAGATCTGAGGAGACTAGCCACACAGATACGCAGTATTTT. Full variable domain (remainder filled in from reference TRBV11-1 and TRBJ2-3): EAEVAQSPRYKITEKSQAVAFWCDPISGHATLYWYRQILGQGPELLVQFQDESVVDDSQLPKDRFSAERLKGVDSTLKIQPAELGDSAMYLCASRSEETSHTDTQYFGPGTRLTVL.

This clonotype was observed a handful of times. The CDR3 spells CASSFALPPLHF. The DNA of the CDR3 is TGTGCCAGCAGTTTTGCCCTGCCACCCCTCCACTTT. V gene TRBV12-3 or TRBV12-4 combines with J gene TRBJ1-6; D unclear. The V gene lost 3 bases and the J gene lost 11 bases, with 8 bases spanning the gap. CDR3 length equals 12 residues.

This clonotype has at least ten counts. The rearrangement uses TRBV20-1 and TRBJ2-1; 8 bases align to TRBD2. With 2 bases clipped from V and 4 bases from J, the junction kept 7 bases outside the gene matches. The germline CDR1 and CDR2 sequences are DFQATT and SNEGSKA (reference sequence). CDR3 size: 15 residues. CDR3 nucleotides: TGCAGTGCTAGACCGGGAGGGGGGGAATACAATGAGCAGTTCTTC. Its protein is CSARPGGGEYNEQFF.

This clonotype was detected ten times or more. The rearrangement uses TRBV27 and TRBJ2-7, with 7 bases fitting TRBD1. The CDR3 is 12 amino acids. V shed 7 bases and J 2 bases; nucleotides not matched to a gene: 2. Germline V gene sequence: CDR1 MNHEY, CDR2 SMNVEV (reference sequence). The CDR3 DNA is TGTGCCAGCACAGGGGGTCCCTACGAGCAGTACTTC. Translation gives CASTGGPYEQYF.

The genes are TRBV9 and TRBJ2-3; 9 bases map to TRBD2. The V gene's germline CDR1 is SGDLS and CDR2 YYNGEE. The junction had 4 bases not matched to a gene; V was cut back by 1 base and J by 4 bases. The CDR3 is 15 amino acids. The CDR3 DNA is TGTGCCAGCAGCGTAAGGACTAGCGAAGCAGATACGCAGTATTTT. Protein: CASSVRTSEADTQYF.